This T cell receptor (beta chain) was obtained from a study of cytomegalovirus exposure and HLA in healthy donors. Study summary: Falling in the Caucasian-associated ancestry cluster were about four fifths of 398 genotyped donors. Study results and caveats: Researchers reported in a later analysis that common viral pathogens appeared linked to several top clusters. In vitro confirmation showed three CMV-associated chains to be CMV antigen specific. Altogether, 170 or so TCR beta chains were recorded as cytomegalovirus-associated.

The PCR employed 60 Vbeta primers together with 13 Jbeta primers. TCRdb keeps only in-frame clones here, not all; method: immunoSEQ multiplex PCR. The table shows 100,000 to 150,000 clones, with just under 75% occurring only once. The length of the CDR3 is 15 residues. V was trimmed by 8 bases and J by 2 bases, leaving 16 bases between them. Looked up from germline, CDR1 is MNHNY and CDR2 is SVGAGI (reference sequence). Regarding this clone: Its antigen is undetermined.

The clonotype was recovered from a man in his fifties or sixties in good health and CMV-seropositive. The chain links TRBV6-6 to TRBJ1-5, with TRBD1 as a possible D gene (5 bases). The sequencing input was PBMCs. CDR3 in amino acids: CASHPREGGNQPQHF. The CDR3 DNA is TGTGCCAGCCATCCCAGGGAGGGTGGCAATCAGCCCCAGCATTTT.